Each of the 3 T cell receptor beta chains below was sequenced from the same sample in a study of Ad26.COV2.S vaccination and SARS-CoV-2 variants. Profiled with immunoSEQ multiplex PCR; TCRdb holds only in-frame clones, not every one. The data hold 350,000 to 450,000 clones, with just over 90% observed a single time. The material was peripheral blood, obtained after recovery from COVID-19. These receptors all come from a human donor who had recovered from COVID-19.

The J gene is TRBJ1-1, the V gene TRBV6-2 or TRBV6-3; D not certain. The germline CDR1 and CDR2 sequences are MNHEY and SVGEGT. This CDR3 spans 13 amino acids. The V gene lost 0 bases and the J gene lost 4 bases, with 6 bases spanning the gap. The CDR3 reads CASSYSWGTEAFF. In DNA form, the CDR3 reads TGTGCCAGCAGTTACTCTTGGGGCACTGAAGCTTTCTTT.

The chain combines TRBV12-5 with TRBJ2-1, with D hard to call. Germline V gives CDR1 LGHNT, CDR2 FRNRAP. There are 13 residues in the CDR3. V lost 1 base to trimming and J lost 6 bases, with 7 bases between them. Here the CDR3 reads CASGLARVNEQFF. As DNA, the CDR3 is TGTGCTAGTGGTTTGGCCCGGGTCAATGAGCAGTTCTTC. The full variable domain, rest sourced from reference TRBV12-5 and TRBJ2-1, is DARVTQTPRHKVTEMGQEVTMRCQPILGHNTVFWYRQTMMQGLELLAYFRNRAPLDDSGMPKDRFSAEMPDATLATLKIQPSEPRDSAVYFCASGLARVNEQFFGPGTRLTVL.

V is TRBV6-6 and J is TRBJ1-2, with D possibly matching TRBD1 (6 bases). The CDR3 is 13 amino acids. Germline V lookup: CDR1 MNHNY, CDR2 SVGAGI (reference sequence). V shed 5 bases and J shed 4 bases, with 11 bases lying between them. The CDR3 DNA reads TGTGCCAGCAGTCCCGGGGGGCTCTATGGCTACACCTTC. This encodes CASSPGGLYGYTF.